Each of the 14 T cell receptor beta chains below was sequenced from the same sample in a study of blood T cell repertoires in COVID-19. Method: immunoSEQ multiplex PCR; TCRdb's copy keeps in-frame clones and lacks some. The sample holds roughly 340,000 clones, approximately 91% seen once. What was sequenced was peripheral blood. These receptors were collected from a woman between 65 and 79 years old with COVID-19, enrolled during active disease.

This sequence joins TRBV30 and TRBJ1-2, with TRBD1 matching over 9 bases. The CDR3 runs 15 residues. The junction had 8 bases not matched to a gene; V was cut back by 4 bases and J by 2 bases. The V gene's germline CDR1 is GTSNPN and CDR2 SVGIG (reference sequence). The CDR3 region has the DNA TGTGCCTGGACTCTCACCGGGACAGGGAACTATGGCTACACCTTC. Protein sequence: CAWTLTGTGNYGYTF. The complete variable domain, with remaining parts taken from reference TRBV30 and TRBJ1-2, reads SQTIHQWPATLVQPVGSPLSLECTVEGTSNPNLYWYRQAAGRGLQLLFYSVGIGQISSEVPQNLSASRPQDRQFILSSKKLLLSDSGFYLCAWTLTGTGNYGYTFGSGTRLTVV.

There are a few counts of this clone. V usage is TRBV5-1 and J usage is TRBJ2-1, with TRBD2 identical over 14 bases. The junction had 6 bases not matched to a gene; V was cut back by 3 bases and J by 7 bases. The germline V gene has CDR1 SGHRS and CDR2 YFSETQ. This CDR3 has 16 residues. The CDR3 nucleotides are TGCGCCAGCAGCTCCAGCGGACTAGCGGGGGGAAATGAGCAGTTCTTC. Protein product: CASSSSGLAGGNEQFF.

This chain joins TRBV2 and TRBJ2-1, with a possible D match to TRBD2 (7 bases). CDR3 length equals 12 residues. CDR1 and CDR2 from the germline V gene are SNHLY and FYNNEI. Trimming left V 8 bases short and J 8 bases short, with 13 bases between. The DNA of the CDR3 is TGTGCCAGCCTCTGGGGGGGCGATGAGCAGTTCTTC. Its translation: CASLWGGDEQFF.

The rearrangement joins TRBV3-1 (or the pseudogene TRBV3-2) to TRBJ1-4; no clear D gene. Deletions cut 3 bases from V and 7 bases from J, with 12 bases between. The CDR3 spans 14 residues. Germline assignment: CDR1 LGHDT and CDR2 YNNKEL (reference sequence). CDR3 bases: TGTGCCAGCAGCCAGGATGGAGTAGGTGAAAAACTGTTTTTT. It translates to CASSQDGVGEKLFF.

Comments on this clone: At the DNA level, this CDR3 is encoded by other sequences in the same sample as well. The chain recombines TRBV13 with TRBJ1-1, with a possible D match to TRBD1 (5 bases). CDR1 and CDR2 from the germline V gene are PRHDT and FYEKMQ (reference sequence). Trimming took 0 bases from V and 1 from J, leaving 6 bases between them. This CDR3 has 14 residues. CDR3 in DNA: TGTGCCAGCAGCTTAGGGCAGGGGAACACTGAAGCTTTCTTT. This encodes CASSLGQGNTEAFF.

The CDR3 region is CASSSGRGARNTIYF. Written as DNA, the CDR3 is TGTGCCAGCAGCTCCGGGCGGGGGGCGCGGAACACCATATATTTT. J is TRBJ1-3 and V is TRBV5-6, with D perhaps TRBD1 (6 bases). CDR3 length: 15 amino acids. Looked up from germline, CDR1 is SGHDT and CDR2 is YYEEEE. V lost 3 bases and J lost 7, with 17 bases in between.

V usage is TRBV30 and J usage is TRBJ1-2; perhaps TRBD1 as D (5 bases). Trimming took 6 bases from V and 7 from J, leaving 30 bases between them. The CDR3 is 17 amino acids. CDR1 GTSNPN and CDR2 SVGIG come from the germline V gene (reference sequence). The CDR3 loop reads CACIRNPADTRGRGYTF. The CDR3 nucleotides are TGTGCCTGCATCCGTAATCCCGCGGACACGCGGGGCCGTGGCTACACCTTC.

The CDR3 nucleotides read TGTGCCAGCAGTGAGTGGTCAACCAGTGAAGCTTTCTTT. Translation: CASSEWSTSEAFF. V usage is TRBV2 and J usage is TRBJ1-1; D not certain. V dropped 3 bases and J dropped 7 bases, with 12 bases sitting between them. CDR1 SNHLY and CDR2 FYNNEI come from the germline V gene. There are 13 residues in the CDR3. Full variable domain (missing parts from reference TRBV2 and TRBJ1-1): EPEVTQTPSHQVTQMGQEVILRCVPISNHLYFYWYRQILGQKVEFLVSFYNNEISEKSEIFDDQFSVERPDGSNFTLKIRSTKLEDSAMYFCASSEWSTSEAFFGQGTRLTVV.

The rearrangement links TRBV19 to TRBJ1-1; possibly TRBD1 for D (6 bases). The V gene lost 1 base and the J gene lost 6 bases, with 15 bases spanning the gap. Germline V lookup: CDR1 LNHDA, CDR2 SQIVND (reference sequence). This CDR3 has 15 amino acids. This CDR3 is CASSIGQGMVAEAFF. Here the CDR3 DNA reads TGTGCCAGTAGTATAGGGCAGGGGATGGTCGCTGAAGCTTTCTTT.

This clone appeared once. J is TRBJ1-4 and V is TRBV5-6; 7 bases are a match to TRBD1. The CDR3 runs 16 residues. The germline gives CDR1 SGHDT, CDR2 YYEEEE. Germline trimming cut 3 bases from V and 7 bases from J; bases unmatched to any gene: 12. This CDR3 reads CASSSGGQPGGEKLFF. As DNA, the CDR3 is TGTGCCAGCAGCTCCGGGGGACAGCCCGGAGGTGAAAAACTGTTTTTT.

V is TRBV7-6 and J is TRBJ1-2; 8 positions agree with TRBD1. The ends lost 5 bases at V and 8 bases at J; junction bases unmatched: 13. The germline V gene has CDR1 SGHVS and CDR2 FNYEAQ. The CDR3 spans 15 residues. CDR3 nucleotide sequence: TGTGCCAGCAGCCCCGGCACAGGGGGTGTCTACGGCTACACCTTC. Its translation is CASSPGTGGVYGYTF.

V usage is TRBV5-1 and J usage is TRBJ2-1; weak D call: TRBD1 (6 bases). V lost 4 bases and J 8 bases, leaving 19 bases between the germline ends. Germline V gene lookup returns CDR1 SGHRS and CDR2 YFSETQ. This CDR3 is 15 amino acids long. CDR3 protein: CASSVQGHSYDEQFF. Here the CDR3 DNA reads TGCGCCAGCAGCGTACAGGGACATAGTTACGATGAGCAGTTCTTC.

The DNA of the CDR3 is TGTGCCAGCAGTTTTGCGGGGGTCTACAATGAGCAGTTCTTC. Translating gives CASSFAGVYNEQFF. V gene TRBV27 combines with J gene TRBJ2-1; 7 positions agree with TRBD2. This CDR3 has 14 amino acids. Germline V gene data show CDR1 as MNHEY and CDR2 as SMNVEV (reference sequence). The ends lost 3 bases at V and 3 bases at J; junction bases unmatched: 2.

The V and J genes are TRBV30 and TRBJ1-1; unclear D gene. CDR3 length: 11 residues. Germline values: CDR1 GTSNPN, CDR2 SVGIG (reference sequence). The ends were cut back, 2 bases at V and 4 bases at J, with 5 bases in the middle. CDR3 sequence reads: CAWSQFTEAFF. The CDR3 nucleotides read TGTGCCTGGAGTCAGTTCACTGAAGCTTTCTTT.